Detailed here is one T cell receptor beta chain. The antigen remains undetermined. Sequencing was performed with immunoSEQ multiplex PCR; in TCRdb, only in-frame clones are kept and a portion is missing. The table shows fewer than 55,000 clones, with roughly 80% occurring only once. The data were taken from a study of identifying expanded T cells in peripheral blood. The V gene lost 1 base and the J gene lost 0 bases, with 10 bases spanning the gap. This CDR3 is built from 16 residues. CDR1 and CDR2 from the germline V gene are KGHSH and LQKENI. Whole-study results and caveats: Technical replicates showed roughly 1.2 changed clones; around two weeks around 15; four weeks 19.

Healthy donors had no documented immune events, such as infections, while sampled. The rearrangement links TRBV18 to TRBJ2-1, with TRBD1 as a possible D gene (6 bases). This receptor was taken from a person aged 18-69 years in good health. The sequenced material came from blood. The CDR3 reads CASSPQLTGSYNEQFF. The CDR3 DNA reads TGTGCCAGCTCACCACAATTGACAGGCTCCTACAATGAGCAGTTCTTC.